The rows below give T cell receptor beta chains drawn from one sample of a study of T cell responses to AZD1222 COVID-19 vaccine. The assay was immunoSEQ multiplex PCR, and TCRdb's table has in-frame clones only and misses some. The sample includes over 150,000 clones, roughly 94% of them seen just once. The material sequenced was peripheral blood, taken 28 days after the second AZD1222 dose. Receptors originate from an adult who received the AZD1222 COVID-19 vaccine. Each CDR3 is given with its conserved first and last residue. The D gene is left open where the match is weak. A row's size may be missing; if present it is once, few, many or a size class.

clone size	V gene	J gene	D gene	CDR3 protein	CDR3 DNA
many	TRBV6-4	TRBJ1-2	.	CASSDSMGTGDGYTF	TGTGCCAGCAGTGACTCGATGGGTACGGGAGATGGCTACACCTTC
.	TRBV9	TRBJ2-1	.	CASSSQSWENEQFF	TGTGCCAGCAGCTCTCAGAGCTGGGAAAATGAGCAGTTCTTC
.	TRBV4-1	TRBJ2-7	.	CASSQVTVSYEQYF	TGCGCCAGCAGCCAAGTGACAGTATCCTACGAGCAGTACTTC
.	TRBV4-3	TRBJ2-7	.	CASSQGVASRTYEQYF	TGCGCCAGCAGCCAAGGGGTCGCCAGTCGAACCTACGAGCAGTACTTC
.	TRBV19	TRBJ2-1	TRBD1	CASRFGQGSPDEQFF	TGTGCCAGTAGGTTCGGACAGGGCTCCCCCGATGAGCAGTTCTTC
.	TRBV19	TRBJ1-3	.	CASSNYGTPGNTIYF	TGTGCCAGTAGCAACTACGGGACGCCTGGAAACACCATATATTTT
.	TRBV29-1	TRBJ2-2	TRBD2	CSATSGGNGELFF	TGCAGCGCCACCTCGGGGGGTAACGGGGAGCTGTTTTTT
.	TRBV6-4	TRBJ2-1	.	CASSETGGDYNEQFF	TGTGCCAGCAGTGAGACGGGGGGCGACTACAATGAGCAGTTCTTC
.	TRBV6-6	TRBJ1-5	TRBD1	CASSTSSQGGGQPQHF	TGTGCCAGCAGTACTTCCTCACAGGGGGGTGGTCAGCCCCAGCATTTT
once	TRBV7-2	TRBJ1-2	.	CASSLGYRTGYTF	TGTGCCAGCAGCTTAGGGTACAGGACCGGCTACACCTTC
.	TRBV6-2/TRBV6-3	TRBJ2-1	.	CASSYFSQPFF	TGTGCCAGCAGTTACTTCTCCCAGCCGTTCTTC
.	TRBV25-1	TRBJ1-6	.	CASSAVSGARDNSPLHF	TGTGCCAGCAGTGCCGTAAGCGGGGCGCGGGATAATTCACCCCTCCACTTT
.	TRBV5-6	TRBJ1-2	TRBD1	CASSPGQVLGVYTF	TGTGCCAGCAGCCCGGGACAGGTTCTTGGTGTCTACACCTTC
.	TRBV7-9	TRBJ2-1	TRBD2	CASSPRGAAGGKQFF	TGTGCCAGCAGCCCCCGGGGGGCAGCGGGAGGGAAGCAGTTCTTC
once	TRBV6-5	TRBJ1-1	.	CASKWTEAFF	TGTGCCAGCAAATGGACTGAAGCTTTCTTT
once	TRBV7-8	TRBJ2-1	.	CASSQNFEGPKDYNEQFF	TGTGCCAGCAGCCAAAACTTCGAGGGACCGAAGGATTACAATGAGCAGTTCTTC
.	TRBV5-1	TRBJ2-2	.	CASSWWPGGELFF	TGCGCCAGCAGCTGGTGGCCTGGTGGGGAGCTGTTTTTT
.	TRBV19	TRBJ1-4	TRBD1	CASRKHRGGNEKLFF	TGTGCCAGTAGGAAGCACAGGGGAGGTAATGAAAAACTGTTTTTT
.	TRBV2	TRBJ1-2	.	CASIPDGLLNYGYTF	TGTGCCAGCATCCCCGACGGACTCCTTAACTATGGCTACACCTTC
.	TRBV6-5	TRBJ1-2	TRBD1	CASSRQGGASYGYTF	TGTGCCAGCAGTAGGCAAGGGGGCGCAAGCTATGGCTACACCTTC
.	TRBV4-3	TRBJ1-5	TRBD1	CASSLGQGANQPQHF	TGCGCCAGCAGCCTAGGACAGGGGGCGAATCAGCCCCAGCATTTT
.	TRBV6-5	TRBJ1-2	.	CASSPFPVYGYTF	TGTGCCAGCAGTCCATTCCCAGTCTATGGCTACACCTTC
.	TRBV27	TRBJ2-7	.	CASRSGDRPYEQYF	TGTGCCAGCAGGAGTGGTGACAGGCCCTACGAGCAGTACTTC
.	TRBV9	TRBJ2-2	.	CASSVANFATGELFF	TGTGCCAGCAGCGTAGCTAATTTCGCGACCGGGGAGCTGTTTTTT
.	TRBV4-1	TRBJ2-3	TRBD2	CASSQEAGGGTDTQYF	TGCGCCAGCAGCCAAGAAGCGGGAGGAGGTACAGATACGCAGTATTTT
.	TRBV6-1	TRBJ1-1	.	CASSEVLNTEAFF	TGTGCCAGCAGTGAAGTGTTGAACACTGAAGCTTTCTTT
.	TRBV2	TRBJ2-7	.	CASSEQNTYKAYEQYF	TGTGCCAGCAGTGAACAGAACACATATAAGGCCTACGAGCAGTACTTC
.	TRBV7-6	TRBJ1-1	.	CASSFLLGRNTEAFF	TGTGCCAGCAGCTTTCTCCTGGGCCGTAACACTGAAGCTTTCTTT
.	TRBV7-9	TRBJ1-6	.	CASSPLDGPLHF	TGTGCCAGCAGCCCCCTAGATGGACCCCTCCACTTT
.	TRBV4-1	TRBJ1-5	.	CASSTTDRSNQPQHF	TGCGCCAGCAGCACCACAGACCGTAGCAATCAGCCCCAGCATTTT
.	TRBV18	TRBJ1-1	.	CASSPPGVGTEAFF	TGTGCCAGCTCACCACCCGGGGTAGGCACTGAAGCTTTCTTT
.	TRBV11-2	TRBJ1-6	.	CASSTGLAQSDSPLHF	TGTGCCAGCAGTACGGGGTTGGCACAGTCGGATTCACCCCTCCACTTT
.	TRBV11-2	TRBJ1-6	.	CASSPIPGRVSPLHF	TGTGCCAGCAGCCCGATCCCAGGGAGGGTGTCACCCCTCCACTTT